This T cell receptor beta chain was identified in a study of T-cell reconstitution after alpha-beta-depleted transplantation in children. The CDR3 consists of 14 residues. Trimming pared 6 bases from V and 2 bases from J, leaving 13 bases between. Germline V lookup: CDR1 SQVTM, CDR2 ANQGSEA. This sample's TCRbeta library carried unique molecular identifier barcodes. Using its own MiXCR run on the PCR reads, TCRdb lists one record per CDR3 protein. The sample carries 500,000 or so distinct CDR3 sequences, about 30% recorded once. The sequence came from a human donor who donated a stem cell graft to a child with aplastic anemia. Source: PBMCs from the stem cell graft donor, taken from the stem cell graft. The chain carries TRBV29-1 and TRBJ2-2; possible D gene TRBD1, 6 bases. The CDR3 coding sequence is TGCAGCGTCCAGGCCAGGGGAAACACCGGGGAGCTGTTTTTT. It is translated as CSVQARGNTGELFF.